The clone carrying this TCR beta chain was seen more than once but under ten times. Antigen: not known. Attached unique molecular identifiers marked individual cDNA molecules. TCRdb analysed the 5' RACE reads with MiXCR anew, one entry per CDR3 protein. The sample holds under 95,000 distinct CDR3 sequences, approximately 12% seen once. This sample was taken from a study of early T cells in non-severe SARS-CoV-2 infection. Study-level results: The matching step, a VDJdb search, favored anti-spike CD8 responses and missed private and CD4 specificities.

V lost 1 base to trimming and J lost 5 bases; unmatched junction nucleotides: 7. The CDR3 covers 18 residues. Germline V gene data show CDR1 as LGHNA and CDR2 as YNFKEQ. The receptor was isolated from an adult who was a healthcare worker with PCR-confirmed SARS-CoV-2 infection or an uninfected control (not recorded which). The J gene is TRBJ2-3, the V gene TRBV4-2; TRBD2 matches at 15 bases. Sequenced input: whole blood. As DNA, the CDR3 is TGTGCCAGCAGCCAAGGCGGGACTAGCGGGAGGCTGAAAGATACGCAGTATTTT. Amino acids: CASSQGGTSGRLKDTQYF.